These 10 T cell receptor beta chains were sequenced from one sample in a study of CD8+ T cells in alopecia areata. The sample's treatment: oral pan-JAK inhibitor, 5-10 mg twice daily. cDNA prepared by RNA extraction and subsequent reverse transcription served as the template for sequencing. The table came from immunoSEQ multiplex PCR; TCRdb's copy has only in-frame clones and leaves some out. The sample consists of about 190,000 clones, roughly three fifths of them appearing once. Source: CD4+ T cells sorted from blood, taken at week 4, from a patient treated with tofacitinib. The receptors originated from a human donor with alopecia areata.

The chain is built from TRBV4-1 and TRBJ2-1; TRBD2 agrees at 10 bases. CDR3 length: 13 residues. V lost 4 bases, J lost 9 bases, and 3 bases stayed unmatched. Germline V CDR1 and CDR2: MGHRA, YSYEKL. CDR3 region: CASSLLAGGEQFF. CDR3 in DNA: TGCGCCAGCAGCCTCTTAGCGGGAGGTGAGCAGTTCTTC.

This chain joins TRBV5-1 and TRBJ2-5; no clear D gene. The CDR3 has 14 amino acids. V was clipped by 0 bases and J by 7 bases, with 13 bases between them. Germline CDR1 is SGHRS and CDR2 is YFSETQ. The CDR3, as DNA: TGCGCCAGCAGCTTGGGAGGTGACTCTGGGACCCAGTACTTC. It encodes CASSLGGDSGTQYF.

This clone was observed a handful of times. V usage is TRBV29-1 and J usage is TRBJ2-1, with D unresolved. This CDR3 has 13 residues. The V gene lost 7 bases and the J gene lost 4 bases, with 14 bases spanning the gap. CDR1 SQVTM and CDR2 ANQGSEA come from the germline V gene. CDR3 in DNA: TGCAGCGCGGCGCATGGGTTGTACAATGAGCAGTTCTTC. Translation: CSAAHGLYNEQFF.

The chain is built from TRBV11-2 and TRBJ2-3; D unresolved. V was clipped by 5 bases and J by 9 bases, with 24 bases between them. Germline assignment: CDR1 SGHAT and CDR2 FQNNGV. This CDR3 spans 16 amino acids. Here the CDR3 reads CASSPTALISPSTQYF. The CDR3 DNA is TGTGCCAGCAGCCCGACCGCGTTAATCTCCCCGTCAACGCAGTATTTT. Filled out from reference TRBV11-2 and TRBJ2-3, the complete variable domain reads EAGVAQSPRYKIIEKRQSVAFWCNPISGHATLYWYQQILGQGPKLLIQFQNNGVVDDSQLPKDRFSAERLKGVDSTLKIQPAKLEDSAVYLCASSPTALISPSTQYFGPGTRLTVL.

The CDR3 DNA follows: TGCAGCGTTCAGGGGGCGACCTACGAGCAGTACTTC. Its protein product is CSVQGATYEQYF. V and J are TRBV29-1 and TRBJ2-7, with TRBD1 identical over 8 bases. The CDR3 has 12 residues. Germline values: CDR1 SQVTM, CDR2 ANQGSEA. The ends lost 5 bases at V and 2 bases at J; junction bases unmatched: 2.

This clone occurred a few times. The chain has TRBV14 and TRBJ2-5; D ambiguous. Between the trimmed V and J ends, which lost 7 bases and 0 bases, there was a span of 9 bases. Germline V lookup: CDR1 SGHDN, CDR2 FVKESK. This CDR3 region has 13 residues. The CDR3 sequence: CASNRRNQETQYF. CDR3 bases: TGTGCCAGCAATCGGCGGAACCAAGAGACCCAGTACTTC.

This chain links TRBV7-6 with TRBJ2-7, with TRBD2 identical over 8 bases. Germline values: CDR1 SGHVS, CDR2 FNYEAQ. V lost 6 bases and J lost 4; bases outside the gene matches: 8. The CDR3 extends over 14 amino acids. The DNA of the CDR3 is TGTGCCAGCAGTCACAGCGGGAGAGGGTACGAGCAGTACTTC. Its translation: CASSHSGRGYEQYF.

Concerning this clone: This may be a read error, as it is one base from a much larger clone. The genes are TRBV2 and TRBJ2-1, with 9 bases matching TRBD2. This CDR3 has 16 amino acids. CDR1 is SNHLY and CDR2 is FYNNEI in the germline V gene. The V and J ends lost 2 bases and 2 bases, in that order; junction bases with no gene match: 4. Here the CDR3 reads CASSEPGGRAYNEQFF. CDR3 nucleotides: TGTGCCAGCAGTGAACCCGGCGGGAGGGCCTACAATGAGCAGTTCTTC.

This chain links TRBV7-9 with TRBJ2-1; D perhaps matches TRBD2 (5 bases). In germline, CDR1 is SEHNR, CDR2 FQNEAQ (reference sequence). The CDR3 length is 16 residues. Trimming cost V 3 bases and J 0 bases, with 12 bases left between them. CDR3 in amino acids: CASSFRGLSSYNEQFF. In nucleotides, the CDR3 is TGTGCCAGCAGCTTTCGGGGATTGAGCTCCTACAATGAGCAGTTCTTC.

The V gene is TRBV9, the J gene TRBJ2-5; D is possibly TRBD1 (6 bases). The CDR3 totals 16 residues. Germline CDR1 and CDR2: SGDLS and YYNGEE. V lost 4 bases, J lost 2 bases, and 18 bases lay in between. The CDR3 coding sequence is TGTGCCAGCAGCAAAACTACAGGGATGAGACAAGAGACCCAGTACTTC. Its translation: CASSKTTGMRQETQYF.